The following is a T cell receptor beta chain sequence with its context. This sample was included in a study of shared clonotypes between healthy human individuals. Study context: Serving as donors were a couple of women and a few men, whose ages spanned 18 to 49.

Only in-frame clones appear in the TCRdb table, and some are missing; sequencing was by immunoSEQ multiplex PCR. The sample lists about 480,000 clones, about four fifths occurring once. This TCR derives from a woman aged 40-49 years in good health. Some clones in this sample may be carry-over from other donors' samples. The sample consisted of PBMCs.

The chain's CDR3 is CASSTTGADNEKLFF. CDR3 bases: TGTGCCAGCAGTACCACAGGGGCCGATAATGAAAAACTGTTTTTT. The chain carries TRBV28 and TRBJ1-4; 7 nucleotides align to TRBD1. The CDR3 runs to 15 residues. V shed 5 bases and J 4 bases; nucleotides not matched to a gene: 7. Germline V gives CDR1 MDHEN, CDR2 SYDVKM.